Below, 26 T cell receptor beta chains from the same sample are listed, as sequenced in a study of cytomegalovirus exposure and HLA in healthy donors. The PCR made use of 60 Vbeta and 13 Jbeta primers. Sequencing used immunoSEQ multiplex PCR; TCRdb keeps in-frame clones, though not all of them. Here the sample spans some 110,000 clones, 78% being singletons. The sample taken for sequencing was PBMCs. The receptors stem from a woman between 40 and 55 years old in good health and CMV-seronegative.

This rearrangement joins TRBV11-2 to TRBJ1-2; tentatively, D is TRBD1 (5 bases). Germline V CDR1 and CDR2: SGHAT, FQNNGV. CDR3 length: 16 residues. Trimming pared 0 bases from V and 3 bases from J, leaving 14 bases between. CDR3 region: CASSLDLGGIDYGYTF. CDR3 in DNA: TGTGCCAGCAGCTTAGATTTGGGGGGAATCGACTATGGCTACACCTTC.

The chain combines TRBV19 with TRBJ1-5; TRBD1 might be the D (5 bases). V was cut by 4 bases and J by 3 bases, with 10 bases left in between. The CDR3 runs to 14 residues. CDR1 is LNHDA and CDR2 is SQIVND in the germline V gene (reference sequence). CDR3 sequence: CASSTGRYNQPQHF. The CDR3 DNA is TGTGCCAGTAGTACAGGGCGGTACAATCAGCCCCAGCATTTT.

This clone turned up a few times. The chain has TRBV5-8 and TRBJ2-1; D is perhaps TRBD2 (5 bases). The CDR3 extends over 16 amino acids. Trimming shortened V by 3 bases and J by 4 bases, and 17 bases separated the two germline ends. Germline loops: CDR1 SGHTS, CDR2 YDEGEE. The CDR3 nucleotides are TGTGCCAGCAGCTCCCGTATAGCGAGCCAATACAATGAGCAGTTCTTC. Protein: CASSSRIASQYNEQFF.

In its sample, this clone was seen once. This chain connects TRBV9 to TRBJ2-1; perhaps TRBD2 as D (6 bases). This CDR3 has 15 amino acids. Germline V lookup: CDR1 SGDLS, CDR2 YYNGEE. The V gene lost 0 bases and the J gene lost 8 bases, with 15 bases spanning the gap. The DNA for the CDR3 is TGTGCCAGCAGCGTAGGCGGGAACCCTAGGGATGAGCAGTTCTTC. The encoded protein is CASSVGGNPRDEQFF.

This clone was seen more than once but under ten times. The chain recombines TRBV7-2 with TRBJ2-7; tentative D call: TRBD2 (6 bases). Trimming stripped 1 base from V and 4 bases from J, with 11 bases between. This CDR3 region has 14 residues. Germline CDR1 SGHTA, CDR2 FQGNSA. The chain's CDR3 is CASSLVGGEYEQYF. The CDR3 DNA reads as TGTGCCAGCAGCTTAGTCGGCGGGGAGTACGAGCAGTACTTC.

This chain connects TRBV28 to TRBJ1-4; 9 nucleotides agree with TRBD1. Per the germline V gene, CDR1 is MDHEN and CDR2 is SYDVKM. The CDR3 length is 13 residues. V lost 5 bases to trimming and J lost 6 bases; unmatched junction nucleotides: 1. The CDR3 reads CASSTGGHEKLFF. DNA of the CDR3: TGTGCCAGCAGTACAGGGGGCCATGAAAAACTGTTTTTT.

This rearrangement joins TRBV6-1 to TRBJ1-2, with D tentatively TRBD1 (6 bases). Trimming stripped 1 base from V and 7 bases from J, with 13 bases between. Germline CDR1 MNHNS, CDR2 SASEGT. CDR3 length: 14 amino acids. The CDR3 region is CASSEGGGGVGYTF. As DNA, the CDR3 is TGTGCCAGCAGTGAAGGAGGGGGAGGGGTTGGCTACACCTTC.

In the case of this clone: The junction shows a germline mismatch at one end, possibly a read error. The CDR3 protein is CSSSPRDRKGAEQYF. The DNA for the CDR3 is TGTTCCAGCAGCCCCCGAGACAGGAAGGGGGCCGAGCAGTACTTC. This chain joins TRBV7-9 and TRBJ2-7; 7 bases align to TRBD1. The CDR3 spans 15 residues. The germline V gene encodes CDR1 SEHNR and CDR2 FQNEAQ (reference sequence).

V and J are TRBV9 and TRBJ2-5; 8 bases are shared with TRBD1. Trimming at V came to 3 bases and at J to 5 bases, leaving 3 bases not matched to a gene. CDR1 SGDLS and CDR2 YYNGEE come from the germline V gene. This CDR3 contains 13 residues. The CDR3 loop reads CASSATGGETQYF. The CDR3, as DNA: TGTGCCAGCAGCGCTACAGGGGGGGAGACCCAGTACTTC. Full variable domain (outside the CDR3, taken from reference TRBV9 and TRBJ2-5): DSGVTQTPKHLITATGQRVTLRCSPRSGDLSVYWYQQSLDQGLQFLIQYYNGEERAKGNILERFSAQQFPDLHSELNLSSLELGDSALYFCASSATGGETQYFGPGTRLLVL.

This clone was observed a few times. The gene calls are TRBV9 and TRBJ2-3, with TRBD2 as a possible D gene (5 bases). Trimming removed 0 bases at V and 3 bases at J, with 11 bases between. Germline V lookup: CDR1 SGDLS, CDR2 YYNGEE. This CDR3 comprises 15 residues. In nucleotides, the CDR3 is TGTGCCAGCAGCGTAGGGTCGCTAGCTACAGATACGCAGTATTTT. Protein product: CASSVGSLATDTQYF.

The CDR3 loop reads CASSTGAGGQETQYF. CDR3 bases: TGTGCCAGCAGCACAGGAGCGGGAGGGCAAGAGACCCAGTACTTC. The rearrangement links TRBV9 to TRBJ2-5, with TRBD2 identical over 10 bases. CDR1 and CDR2 (germline): SGDLS, YYNGEE. Trimming took 4 bases from V and 2 from J; bases not matched to a gene: 5. The CDR3 runs to 15 residues.

Here the CDR3 DNA reads TGTGCCAGCAGCCCCTGGGACTTCTACAATGAGCAGTTCTTC. As protein: CASSPWDFYNEQFF. The chain recombines TRBV19 with TRBJ2-1, with TRBD2 as a possible D gene (6 bases). With 9 bases removed from V and 3 bases from J, the gap between germline ends came to 15 bases. Germline CDR1 is LNHDA and CDR2 is SQIVND (reference sequence). The CDR3 contains 14 residues. The variable domain in full, completed from reference TRBV19 and TRBJ2-1, reads DGGITQSPKYLFRKEGQNVTLSCEQNLNHDAMYWYRQDPGQGLRLIYYSQIVNDFQKGDIAEGYSVSREKKESFPLTVTSAQKNPTAFYLCASSPWDFYNEQFFGPGTRLTVL.

The chain is built from TRBV7-2 and TRBJ2-1; 7 nucleotides match TRBD2. Germline CDR1 SGHTA, CDR2 FQGNSA. V lost 4 bases to trimming and J lost 2 bases; unmatched junction nucleotides: 5. CDR3 size: 15 residues. The CDR3 coding sequence is TGTGCCAGCAGCTCCTTAGCGGGCCCCTACAATGAGCAGTTCTTC. Translated, it gives CASSSLAGPYNEQFF. The whole variable domain, remainder taken from reference TRBV7-2 and TRBJ2-1, is GAGVSQSPSNKVTEKGKDVELRCDPISGHTALYWYRQSLGQGLEFLIYFQGNSAPDKSGLPSDRFSAERTGGSVSTLTIQRTQQEDSAVYLCASSSLAGPYNEQFFGPGTRLTVL.

V gene TRBV18 combines with J gene TRBJ2-7, with D possibly matching TRBD1 (6 bases). CDR3 size: 15 residues. Between the trimmed V and J ends, which lost 0 bases and 0 bases, there was a span of 9 bases. Germline CDR1 is KGHSH and CDR2 is LQKENI. The DNA of the CDR3 is TGTGCCAGCTCACCACCGATGGGGGCCTCCTACGAGCAGTACTTC. This translates into CASSPPMGASYEQYF.

The rearrangement links TRBV18 to TRBJ2-3; tentative D call: TRBD2 (6 bases). The CDR3 runs 15 residues. Germline values: CDR1 KGHSH, CDR2 LQKENI. The germline V and J ends were trimmed by 6 bases and 0 bases, with 13 bases remaining between them. This CDR3 is CASSQDYLSTDTQYF. DNA of the CDR3: TGTGCCAGCTCGCAGGACTACCTGAGCACAGATACGCAGTATTTT.

The chain combines TRBV5-1 with TRBJ2-5; 10 positions agree with TRBD1. After removal of 4 bases from V and 5 bases from J, the junction contained 5 bases not matched to a gene. Germline loops: CDR1 SGHRS, CDR2 YFSETQ. The CDR3 loop spans 14 amino acids. CDR3 sequence reads: CASSHGQGVETQYF. The DNA for the CDR3 is TGCGCCAGCAGCCATGGACAGGGGGTGGAGACCCAGTACTTC.

The chain carries TRBV19 and TRBJ2-1; D remains ambiguous. This CDR3 is built from 13 residues. Germline V gene lookup returns CDR1 LNHDA and CDR2 SQIVND (reference sequence). The V gene lost 0 bases and the J gene lost 3 bases, with 3 bases spanning the gap. CDR3 in amino acids: CASSIDLYNEQFF. CDR3 nucleotide sequence: TGTGCCAGTAGTATAGATCTCTACAATGAGCAGTTCTTC.

The V and J genes are TRBV9 and TRBJ2-1; 7 nucleotides agree with TRBD2. Trimming cost V 4 bases and J 8 bases; bases outside gene matches: 3. Germline CDR1 is SGDLS and CDR2 is YYNGEE. CDR3 length: 12 amino acids. This chain's CDR3 is CASSILADEQFF. In DNA, the CDR3 is TGTGCCAGCAGCATCCTAGCGGATGAGCAGTTCTTC.

The chain has TRBV5-1 and TRBJ2-2, with TRBD1 as a possible D gene (5 bases). Germline CDR1 SGHRS, CDR2 YFSETQ. This CDR3 is built from 16 residues. Trimming removed 4 bases at V and 2 bases at J, with 15 bases between. The CDR3 nucleotides are TGCGCCAGCAGCGATGGGTGGGGCGCCAACACCGGGGAGCTGTTTTTT. Amino acids: CASSDGWGANTGELFF.

V gene TRBV19 combines with J gene TRBJ1-5; 7 bases map to TRBD1. This CDR3 spans 15 amino acids. Germline V CDR1 and CDR2: LNHDA, SQIVND (reference sequence). The junction had 5 bases not matched to a gene; V was cut back by 3 bases and J by 3 bases. The DNA of the CDR3 is TGTGCCAGTAGTATTGACAGGGCCCCCAATCAGCCCCAGCATTTT. Amino acid sequence: CASSIDRAPNQPQHF.

V is TRBV5-1 and J is TRBJ1-2, with a weak D call TRBD1 (5 bases). V lost 4 bases to trimming and J lost 5 bases, with 12 bases between them. The CDR3 has 13 residues. Germline V lookup: CDR1 SGHRS, CDR2 YFSETQ. CDR3 coding DNA: TGCGCCAGCAGCCCGGACACTTATTATGGCTACACCTTC. Amino acid sequence: CASSPDTYYGYTF.

The table lists this clone with a count of one. The rearrangement links TRBV5-6 to TRBJ1-2, with D perhaps matching TRBD1 (5 bases). Germline CDR1 is SGHDT and CDR2 is YYEEEE. With 4 bases removed from V and 4 bases from J, the gap between germline ends came to 17 bases. This CDR3 has 15 amino acids. The CDR3: CASSLATVSSYGYTF. CDR3 in DNA: TGTGCCAGCAGCCTGGCGACAGTTTCGAGCTATGGCTACACCTTC.

J is TRBJ2-7 and V is TRBV28, with D perhaps matching TRBD2 (5 bases). CDR1 is MDHEN, CDR2 SYDVKM, per germline. Trimming shortened V by 6 bases and J by 3 bases, and 18 bases separated the two germline ends. This CDR3 is built from 15 residues. The CDR3 bases are TGTGCCAGCAGCTCTCGGGCGCGAGAGGGCTACGAGCAGTACTTC. It codes for CASSSRAREGYEQYF.

The chain links TRBV7-9 to TRBJ1-2, with D possibly being TRBD1 (6 bases). From germline, CDR1 is SEHNR and CDR2 FQNEAQ (reference sequence). The CDR3 is made up of 13 amino acids. Trimming took off 5 bases at V and 7 bases at J, with 14 bases between the two ends. The DNA for the CDR3 is TGTGCCAGCAGCCTACAGGGTAGGGGTGGCTACACCTTC. Translated, it gives CASSLQGRGGYTF.

This clone has only a few counts. The chain has TRBV27 and TRBJ2-1; TRBD1 matches 7 bases. CDR3 size: 15 residues. After removal of 0 bases from V and 3 bases from J, the junction contained 2 bases not matched to a gene. Germline loops: CDR1 MNHEY, CDR2 SMNVEV (reference sequence). CDR3 amino acids: CASSLSRGIYNEQFF. DNA of the CDR3: TGTGCCAGCAGTTTATCCAGGGGGATCTACAATGAGCAGTTCTTC.

The J gene is TRBJ2-7, the V gene TRBV7-8; D may be TRBD2 (6 bases). Between the trimmed V and J ends, which lost 6 bases and 9 bases, there was a span of 33 bases. This CDR3 has 18 residues. Germline V gene lookup returns CDR1 SGHVS and CDR2 FQNEAQ. In nucleotides, the CDR3 is TGTGCCAGCAGTCCAGCGGAGGGCCAATATATTCCACTACTCCGGCAGTACTTC. Translation: CASSPAEGQYIPLLRQYF. The whole variable domain, filled in from reference TRBV7-8 and TRBJ2-7, reads GAGVSQSPRYKVAKRGQDVALRCDPISGHVSLFWYQQALGQGPEFLTYFQNEAQLDKSGLPSDRFFAERPEGSVSTLKIQRTQQEDSAVYLCASSPAEGQYIPLLRQYFGPGTRLTVT.